The next 6 T cell receptor beta chains were all read from a single sample in a study of T cell responses to AZD1222 COVID-19 vaccine. Assay used: immunoSEQ multiplex PCR; TCRdb lists only in-frame clones, some missing. The data show fewer than 250,000 clones, roughly 92% seen once. The sequences come from peripheral blood, collected on day 0 of AZD1222 vaccination. The receptors shown here come from an adult in good health.

CDR3 in amino acids: CASSSQGWGYTF. The CDR3 coding sequence is TGTGCCAGTAGCTCCCAGGGTTGGGGCTACACCTTC. V and J are TRBV19 and TRBJ1-2, with a tentative D call TRBD1 (5 bases). This CDR3 spans 12 amino acids. V lost 6 bases, J lost 8 bases, and 13 bases lay in between. Looked up from germline, CDR1 is LNHDA and CDR2 is SQIVND (reference sequence).

The V call is TRBV10-3, the J call TRBJ1-5, with D possibly matching TRBD1 (5 bases). Per germline, CDR1 ENHRY and CDR2 SYGVKD. The CDR3 is 14 amino acids. Trimming took off 4 bases at V and 1 base at J, with 8 bases between the two ends. The CDR3 bases are TGTGCCATCAGTGTCGGGGGGAGCAATCAGCCCCAGCATTTT. This gives the protein CAISVGGSNQPQHF.

The rearrangement joins TRBV9 to TRBJ1-1, with a tentative D call TRBD1 (5 bases). Germline V lookup: CDR1 SGDLS, CDR2 YYNGEE. This CDR3 comprises 14 residues. Trimming cost V 0 bases and J 1 base, with 7 bases left between them. Written as DNA, the CDR3 is TGTGCCAGCAGCGTAGGGACATCGAACACTGAAGCTTTCTTT. As protein: CASSVGTSNTEAFF.

This chain links TRBV6-2 or TRBV6-3 with TRBJ2-1, with 10 bases that match TRBD2. The germline gives CDR1 MNHEY, CDR2 SVGEGT. V dropped 5 bases and J dropped 2; count of bases not matched to a gene: 6. The CDR3 contains 16 residues. In DNA form, the CDR3 reads TGTGCCAGCAGTCTACTCAGCGGGGGGGCCTACAATGAGCAGTTCTTC. Its translation: CASSLLSGGAYNEQFF.

CDR3 residues: CASSLLTGLGQETQYF. The CDR3 DNA sequence: TGTGCCAGCAGCTTACTTACGGGACTAGGACAAGAGACCCAGTACTTC. The chain is built from TRBV7-3 and TRBJ2-5; TRBD2 agrees at 8 bases. CDR1 and CDR2 from the germline V gene are SGHTA and FQGTGA. The CDR3 sequence is 16 residues long. Trimming at V came to 2 bases and at J to 2 bases, leaving 7 bases not matched to a gene.

With regard to this clone: The sample carries other DNA sequences with the same CDR3. The chain recombines TRBV18 with TRBJ1-1; D gene uncertain. This CDR3 spans 13 amino acids. From germline, CDR1 is KGHSH and CDR2 LQKENI. V gave up 2 bases and J gave up 3 bases, with 7 bases separating them. The CDR3 DNA follows: TGTGCCAGCTCACCAGGGCGGGACACTGAAGCTTTCTTT. Translating gives CASSPGRDTEAFF.